This section outlines one TCR beta chain sequence together with its context. With V trimmed by 2 bases and J by 6 bases, 9 bases remained unmatched. The germline CDR1 and CDR2 sequences are SGHNT and YYREEE (reference sequence). The length of the CDR3 is 15 residues. These data come from a study of blood T cell repertoires in COVID-19. Study in general: There were acute and convalescent COVID-19 samples, and they came from the United States, Italy and Spain. From T cells, B-cell-depleted T cells, or PBMCs came the material, which was cDNA or gDNA.

Per the authors' pipeline: Reference gene primer amplification in the assay estimated nucleated cell counts. The data were produced by immunoSEQ multiplex PCR, yet TCRdb's version contains in-frame clones alone and is incomplete. V, J and clone size were drawn from that table, and D and trimming were deduced from the DNA. The table includes roughly 30,000 clones, roughly nine tenths detected once. This TCR came from an elderly man with acute or convalescent COVID-19. The sequenced material came from peripheral blood. This chain joins TRBV5-4 and TRBJ2-5; TRBD1 matches 8 bases. CDR3 nucleotides: TGTGCCAGCAGCTTTGACAGGGGAATGAAAAAGACCCAGTACTTC. Residues: CASSFDRGMKKTQYF. The full variable domain, with the rest looked up from reference TRBV5-4 and TRBJ2-5, is ETGVTQSPTHLIKTRGQQVTLRCSSQSGHNTVSWYQQALGQGPQFIFQYYREEENGRGNFPPRFSGLQFPNYSSELNVNALELDDSALYLCASSFDRGMKKTQYFGPGTRLLVL.